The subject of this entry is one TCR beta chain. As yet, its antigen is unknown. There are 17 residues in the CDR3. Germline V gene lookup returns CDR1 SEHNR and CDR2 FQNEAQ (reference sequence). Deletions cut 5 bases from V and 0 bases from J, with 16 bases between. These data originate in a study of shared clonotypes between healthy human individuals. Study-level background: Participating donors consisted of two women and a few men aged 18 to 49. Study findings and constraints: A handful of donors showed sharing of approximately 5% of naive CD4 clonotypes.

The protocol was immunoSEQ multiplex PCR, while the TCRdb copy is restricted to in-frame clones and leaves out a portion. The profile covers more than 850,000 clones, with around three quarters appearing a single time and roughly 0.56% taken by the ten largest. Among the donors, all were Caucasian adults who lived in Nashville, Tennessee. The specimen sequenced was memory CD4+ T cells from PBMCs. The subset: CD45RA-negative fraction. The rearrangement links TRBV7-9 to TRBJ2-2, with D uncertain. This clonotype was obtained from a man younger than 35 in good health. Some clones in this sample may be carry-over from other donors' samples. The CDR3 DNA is TGTGCCAGCAGCGGTCGGGTAGGGTATGCGAACACCGGGGAGCTGTTTTTT. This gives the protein CASSGRVGYANTGELFF.